The clone carrying this T cell receptor beta chain has only one observation. Its antigen is undetermined. The entry originates in a study of CD8 T cells in ankylosing spondylitis. Notes on the study in general: From matched ankylosing spondylitis synovial fluid, disease-linked clones were reportedly recovered at significantly enriched levels. Disease-linked clones were found to be CD8+ and relatively rare in peripheral blood.

Trimming pared 5 bases from V and 1 base from J, leaving 8 bases between. Germline V gene lookup returns CDR1 SGHAT and CDR2 FQNNGV. The CDR3 is 13 residues long. A single record per CDR3 protein comes from TCRdb applying MiXCR to the 5' RACE reads. The repertoire holds about 110,000 distinct CDR3 sequences, around 24% seen once, with around 12% in the top ten. Sample: synovial fluid, either unsorted or a sorted T cell fraction (not recorded which). The chain uses TRBV11-2 and TRBJ1-1; tentative D call: TRBD1 (5 bases). The origin of this receptor is a male donor with ankylosing spondylitis. The CDR3 loop is CASSEDRNTEAFF. In DNA, the CDR3 is TGTGCCAGCAGCGAAGACAGGAACACTGAAGCTTTCTTT.